The clone carrying this T cell receptor (beta chain) appeared a few times. Its antigen remains unidentified. Extraction and reverse transcription of RNA yielded cDNA as the sequencing template. TCRdb's copy holds only in-frame clones and misses some; the assay was immunoSEQ multiplex PCR. Of 70,000 or so clones in the sample, around 29% were seen once. The treatment here: oral pan-JAK inhibitor, 5-10 mg twice daily. This sample was taken from a study of CD8+ T cells in alopecia areata. Study overall: Percent affected scalp area, the SALT score, rated treated patients' severity. Broader study findings: Among the 100 top clones, expanded CD8+ clones, like scalp clonality, were significantly decreased by tofacitinib.

The length of the CDR3 is 15 residues. J lost 11 bases, V lost 4 bases, and 19 bases had no gene match. The V gene's germline CDR1 is SQVTM and CDR2 ANQGSEA. This chain links TRBV29-1 with TRBJ1-2; TRBD1 matches at 7 bases. The TCR sequence derives from a human donor with alopecia areata. The sample in question was CD8+ T cells sorted from blood, obtained at week 4, from a patient treated with tofacitinib. The CDR3: CSVGPTTVPGQRYTF. The CDR3 DNA is TGCAGCGTTGGCCCCACGACAGTCCCGGGACAGAGATACACCTTC.